These 22 T cell receptor beta chains originate from one sample sequenced in a study of CD8 T cells in Susac syndrome. Reverse transcription of roughly 0.5 to 1 ug RNA was performed with random hexamers. In TCRdb, the immunoSEQ multiplex PCR reads were re-called with MiXCR into one record per CDR3 protein. Counted here are about 210,000 distinct CDR3 sequences, 90% to 95% occurring once; the ten biggest clones make up 0.1% to 0.12%. The sequencing input was CD4+ T cells from PBMCs. These receptors were obtained from a human donor in good health.

J is TRBJ2-7 and V is TRBV10-3; 8 nucleotides agree with TRBD1. V gave up 6 bases and J gave up 3 bases; unmatched junction bases: 7. Germline V gives CDR1 ENHRY, CDR2 SYGVKD. The CDR3 spans 14 residues. The CDR3 region has the DNA TGTGCCATCAGGGGTGACAGGGGAAGCTACGAGCAGTACTTC. It is translated as CAIRGDRGSYEQYF.

This sequence joins TRBV12-3 or TRBV12-4 and TRBJ1-4; 7 nucleotides match TRBD1. The CDR3 has 15 residues. V was pared by 5 bases and J by 0 bases, with 3 bases of the junction left unmatched. The DNA for the CDR3 is TGTGCCAGCAGTGTCAGGGGGGCAACTAATGAAAAACTGTTTTTT. It codes for CASSVRGATNEKLFF.

This clonotype was seen more than once but under ten times. J is TRBJ2-3 and V is TRBV18; D is uncertain. The germline CDR1 and CDR2 sequences are KGHSH and LQKENI. Trimming took 3 bases from V and 6 from J, leaving 7 bases between them. The CDR3 has 12 residues. The CDR3 here is CASSPVGDTQYF. The CDR3 DNA reads as TGTGCCAGCTCACCGGTCGGGGATACGCAGTATTTT. Based on the CDR3 plus reference TRBV18 and TRBJ2-3, the full variable domain is NAGVMQNPRHLVRRRGQEARLRCSPMKGHSHVYWYRQLPEEGLKFMVYLQKENIIDESGMPKERFSAEFPKEGPSILRIQQVVRGDSAAYFCASSPVGDTQYFGPGTRLTVL.

The rearrangement joins TRBV4-2 to TRBJ1-1, with 7 positions matching TRBD1. Looked up from germline, CDR1 is LGHNA and CDR2 is YNFKEQ. The length of the CDR3 is 15 residues. V gave up 1 base and J gave up 11 bases; unmatched junction bases: 13. In nucleotides, the CDR3 is TGTGCCAGCAGCCAAGCGACAGGGCTTAACCGGAGGGCTTTCTTT. Amino acid sequence: CASSQATGLNRRAFF.

This clonotype was recorded a few times. J is TRBJ2-6 and V is TRBV7-3; a possible D gene is TRBD1 (5 bases). Germline V gene data show CDR1 as SGHTA and CDR2 as FQGTGA. The CDR3 spans 15 residues. V was pared by 3 bases and J by 2 bases, with 8 bases between. Here the CDR3 reads CASSFRVAGANVLTF. DNA for the CDR3: TGTGCCAGCAGCTTCAGGGTGGCTGGGGCCAACGTCCTGACTTTC.

With regard to this clonotype: A read error may account for a junction end that differs from germline. V gene TRBV4-3 combines with J gene TRBJ2-3; D might be TRBD2 (5 bases). The germline gives CDR1 LGHNA, CDR2 YSLEER. This CDR3 contains 14 residues. The CDR3 DNA reads TGCGCTAGCAGCCAAGAGGGCCAAGCAAATACGCAGTATTTT. Translating gives CASSQEGQANTQYF.

The chain joins TRBV19 to TRBJ2-2; the D call may be TRBD1 or TRBD2 (5 bases each). Trimming took 6 bases from V and 2 from J, leaving 10 bases between them. The CDR3 is made up of 14 amino acids. Germline V gene data show CDR1 as LNHDA and CDR2 as SQIVND (reference sequence). CDR3 in DNA: TGTGCCAGTAGATGGGACGGAAACACCGGGGAGCTGTTTTTT. As protein: CASRWDGNTGELFF.

The chain carries TRBV9 and TRBJ1-2, with D hard to call. CDR3 size: 16 residues. Trimming pared 4 bases from V and 0 bases from J, leaving 16 bases between. Germline V gene sequence: CDR1 SGDLS, CDR2 YYNGEE. In DNA, the CDR3 is TGTGCCAGCAGCACCGGGAGCCAACCCACTAACTATGGCTACACCTTC. It translates to CASSTGSQPTNYGYTF.

Concerning this clonotype: One end of the junction does not line up with germline, which may come from a read error. The chain combines TRBV3-1 with TRBJ1-2; TRBD1 aligns across 11 bases. This CDR3 is built from 14 residues. CDR1 and CDR2 (germline): LGHDT, YNNKEL (reference sequence). CDR3 in amino acids: CTSSRTGGRDGYTF. In DNA, the CDR3 is TGTACCAGCAGCCGGACAGGGGGCAGGGATGGCTACACCTTC.

The chain joins TRBV30 to TRBJ1-2, with a weak D call TRBD1 (5 bases). The V end lost 0 bases, the J end lost 4 bases, and 6 bases lay between the germline ends. Per germline, CDR1 GTSNPN and CDR2 SVGIG (reference sequence). This CDR3 is 12 amino acids long. CDR3 bases: TGTGCCTGGAGTGTAGACAGCTATGGCTACACCTTC. Translated, it gives CAWSVDSYGYTF. Together with reference TRBV30 and TRBJ1-2, the CDR3 gives the full variable domain: SQTIHQWPATLVQPVGSPLSLECTVEGTSNPNLYWYRQAAGRGLQLLFYSVGIGQISSEVPQNLSASRPQDRQFILSSKKLLLSDSGFYLCAWSVDSYGYTFGSGTRLTVV.

The chain is built from TRBV12-3 or TRBV12-4 and TRBJ2-1; D unresolved. V was clipped by 2 bases and J by 8 bases, with 4 bases between them. The CDR3 consists of 11 residues. Here the CDR3 DNA reads TGTGCCAGCAGTTTAATCTATGAGCAGTTCTTC. As protein: CASSLIYEQFF.

This clonotype was counted a few times. The chain links TRBV6-1 to TRBJ1-1; TRBD1 is a possible D gene (5 bases). Trimming shortened V by 5 bases and J by 4 bases, and 11 bases separated the two germline ends. Germline V gene sequence: CDR1 MNHNS, CDR2 SASEGT. There are 13 residues in the CDR3. This CDR3 reads CASSSQGPTEAFF. CDR3 in DNA: TGTGCCAGCAGTTCCCAGGGACCCACTGAAGCTTTCTTT.

This clonotype has just one count. The rearrangement uses TRBV28 and TRBJ2-1; 7 bases are shared with TRBD1. Germline V gene data show CDR1 as MDHEN and CDR2 as SYDVKM. With 5 bases clipped from V and 3 bases from J, the junction kept 4 bases outside the gene matches. There are 14 residues in the CDR3. As DNA, the CDR3 is TGTGCCAGCAGTCCCAGGGGGTACTACAATGAGCAGTTCTTC. Residues: CASSPRGYYNEQFF.

V is TRBV6-5 and J is TRBJ1-5; D is perhaps TRBD1 (5 bases). Trimming took 6 bases from V and 3 from J, leaving 12 bases between them. CDR3 length: 14 residues. Per germline, CDR1 MNHEY and CDR2 SVGAGI. CDR3 region: CASSRGGTNQPQHF. The CDR3 region has the DNA TGTGCCAGCAGCCGGGGAGGGACCAATCAGCCCCAGCATTTT.

This clonotype was observed a single time. The V and J genes are TRBV6-5 and TRBJ1-3, with D possibly matching TRBD1 (6 bases). The ends were cut back, 3 bases at V and 0 bases at J, with 9 bases in the middle. Looked up from germline, CDR1 is MNHEY and CDR2 is SVGAGI. The CDR3 spans 15 residues. CDR3 region: CASSYTGYSGNTIYF. In DNA form, the CDR3 reads TGTGCCAGCAGTTATACAGGGTACTCTGGAAACACCATATATTTT.

The rearrangement uses TRBV21-1 and TRBJ1-2; TRBD1 is the table's D call, not checked against the DNA. TRBV21-1 is noted as a pseudogene. The CDR3 length is 13 residues. The CDR3: CASPQGPNYGYTF. The CDR3 DNA reads TGTGCCAGCCCCCAGGGTCCCAACTATGGCTACACCTTC.

This chain joins TRBV29-1 and TRBJ2-2; 7 positions match TRBD1. V was clipped by 7 bases and J by 7 bases; unmatched bases: 9. The CDR3 runs to 13 residues. CDR1 and CDR2 from the germline V gene are SQVTM and ANQGSEA. DNA of the CDR3: TGCAGCGCCCAGCGGCAGGGGGACGGGGAGCTGTTTTTT. It is translated as CSAQRQGDGELFF.

This clonotype was counted a single time. This rearrangement joins TRBV7-2 to TRBJ1-5; 9 nucleotides line up with TRBD1. There are 16 residues in the CDR3. J lost 5 bases, V lost 5 bases, and 10 bases had no gene match. Germline V gene lookup returns CDR1 SGHTA and CDR2 FQGNSA. This CDR3 reads CASSPRGTGSDQPQHF. The CDR3 coding sequence is TGTGCCAGCAGCCCGCGAGGGACAGGGAGCGATCAGCCCCAGCATTTT.

The V and J genes are TRBV4-1 and TRBJ1-6; unclear D gene. The CDR3 is made up of 17 amino acids. The V and J ends lost 0 bases and 1 base respectively, with 10 bases between them. From germline, CDR1 is MGHRA and CDR2 YSYEKL. The CDR3: CASSQEGAGSYNSPLHF. The CDR3, as DNA: TGCGCCAGCAGCCAAGAGGGAGCGGGGTCCTATAATTCACCCCTCCACTTT.

The genes are TRBV7-2 and TRBJ1-6; 7 nucleotides line up with TRBD1. V was clipped by 5 bases and J by 6 bases; unmatched bases: 10. The CDR3 is 16 amino acids. Germline-derived CDR1 and CDR2 are SGHTA and FQGNSA. The CDR3 here is CASSPHRQGSNSPLHF. The DNA of the CDR3 is TGTGCCAGCAGCCCTCACCGACAGGGCTCTAATTCACCCCTCCACTTT.

The V call is TRBV20-1, the J call TRBJ2-5; D gene uncertain. The V and J ends lost 0 bases and 2 bases respectively, with 10 bases between them. The CDR3 runs to 14 residues. Germline CDR1 and CDR2: DFQATT and SNEGSKA (reference sequence). CDR3 in amino acids: CSARDRRAQETQYF. The CDR3 coding sequence is TGCAGTGCTAGAGACCGTCGAGCGCAAGAGACCCAGTACTTC.

The V and J genes are TRBV20-1 and TRBJ1-1; 7 bases match TRBD1. Germline V gives CDR1 DFQATT, CDR2 SNEGSKA (reference sequence). The J segment lost 5 bases and the V segment lost 5 bases, leaving 5 bases of the junction unmatched. CDR3 length equals 12 residues. CDR3 DNA sequence: TGCAGTGCTGGGAAGACAGGGACTGAAGCTTTCTTT. Residues: CSAGKTGTEAFF.